This T cell receptor beta chain was profiled in a study of CD8+ T cells in alopecia areata (dated by TCRdb to the late 2010s). For the wider study: The treated patients took part in an open-label pilot trial in which moderate-to-severe alopecia areata was treated with oral tofacitinib at 5 to 10 mg twice daily. Tofacitinib was administered for 6 to 18 months, and 6 months of follow-up off drug were then conducted to assess delayed response and recurrence. Disease severity in treated patients was measured with the SALT score, which quantifies the percentage of affected scalp surface area. In both human patients and the C3H/HeJ mouse model, the study applied high-throughput TCRbeta sequencing to look at T cell clonal expansion in alopecia areata. Scalp tissue and sorted CD4+ and CD8+ peripheral blood T cells from patchy and totalis/universalis alopecia areata patients and from healthy controls were covered by human TCRbeta sequencing. Biopsies were taken from tofacitinib-treated patients at baseline and at 4 and 24 weeks of treatment, and a later scalp biopsy was taken in several of the tofacitinib-treated patients. Scalp clonality was compared among normal scalp (n=4), patchy alopecia areata scalp (n=8), and alopecia totalis/universalis scalp (n=8). The RNA source kit depended on sample type: the PAXgene miRNA kit for fixed scalp, the miRNeasy kit for PBMCs, and the RNeasy kit for mouse skin. Amplification of TCRbeta CDR3 regions was done by immunoSEQ multiplex PCR using 35 Vbeta forward primers and 13 Jbeta reverse primers.

The CDR3 sequence holds 14 residues, the cysteine and phenylalanine included. Only the CDR3 DNA is retained, 42 bases long and in frame from the first base. Taken from the germline V gene (reference sequence), the CDR1 and CDR2 loops are LNHDA and SQIVND. Trimming costs V 2 bases and J 4 bases, and their ends lie 11 bases apart. The library was prepared using the immunoSEQ multiplex PCR assay. To provide template for TCR sequencing, every sample had RNA extracted and reverse transcribed into cDNA. First-strand cDNA was synthesized using SuperScript III with a 2:1 mix of oligo-dT and random hexamers. A synthetic immune receptor repertoire was used to assess amplification bias, and residual bias was removed computationally. Under the source paper's analysis protocol: After raw reads were preprocessed to remove errors, the CDR3 was defined following IMGT conventions as running from the conserved cysteine to phenylalanine. To get clonality, Shannon entropy was normalized by log2 of the number of productive unique TCRs and the result was subtracted from 1. CD4 or CD8 identity of scalp clones was inferred by cross-referencing scalp TCRbeta sequences with sorted blood CD4 and CD8 repertoires. The source is immuneACCESS, and TCRdb retained only in-frame sequences with V and J called. Part of the clones is not carried over; for the studies checked, unresolved V genes explain less than half of this, and the remainder is unexplained. The V and J calls and clone size were taken over from that table, and D and trimming were inferred from the DNA. This sample is represented by 35,000 to 50,000 clones; about 71% of them were singletons. The ten largest clones add up to about 21% of the sample.

In regard to this clone: The antigen this receptor binds is unknown. No base quality information exists; no much larger clone differs at one position.

Taken with the paper, the label for time point translates to: more than three weeks on oral tofacitinib. The treatment or condition label corresponds to: oral pan-JAK inhibitor, 5-10 mg twice daily. Lesional scalp punch biopsies and peripheral blood were collected from alopecia areata patients. PBMCs were isolated by density centrifugation and stained for CD3, CD4 and CD8, after which CD4+ and CD8+ T cells were sorted on a FACSAria. General study outcomes and caveats: During tofacitinib treatment, many expanded lesional clones remained in scalp and blood, and this persistence may partly explain relapse after treatment is stopped. Unlike mouse skin, where gammadelta T cells dominate, normal human skin contains resident alphabeta T cells that get sequenced too, which complicates analysis of the scalp TCR repertoire. Compared with mice, TCR sequences shared between patients were less clear, possibly partly because of HLA diversity across the patient population. The treated cohort was small, with a single nonresponder, so links between baseline CD8+ expansion and response need larger studies. Tofacitinib significantly decreased scalp clonality and the number of expanded CD8+ clones among the top 100 scalp clones. Lesional scalp, especially in alopecia totalis/universalis, showed higher clonality and more expanded CD8+ clones than normal scalp, suggesting antigenic drive.

Source: CD8+ T cells sorted from blood, taken at week 4, from a patient treated with tofacitinib. The receptor comes from a human donor with alopecia areata. The receptor chain draws on TRBV19 and TRBJ1-2, with the D gene uncertain. In nucleotide form, the sequence is TGTGCCAGTAGTATATCACGACAAGCCTATGGCTACACCTTC. Its protein product is CASSISRQAYGYTF.